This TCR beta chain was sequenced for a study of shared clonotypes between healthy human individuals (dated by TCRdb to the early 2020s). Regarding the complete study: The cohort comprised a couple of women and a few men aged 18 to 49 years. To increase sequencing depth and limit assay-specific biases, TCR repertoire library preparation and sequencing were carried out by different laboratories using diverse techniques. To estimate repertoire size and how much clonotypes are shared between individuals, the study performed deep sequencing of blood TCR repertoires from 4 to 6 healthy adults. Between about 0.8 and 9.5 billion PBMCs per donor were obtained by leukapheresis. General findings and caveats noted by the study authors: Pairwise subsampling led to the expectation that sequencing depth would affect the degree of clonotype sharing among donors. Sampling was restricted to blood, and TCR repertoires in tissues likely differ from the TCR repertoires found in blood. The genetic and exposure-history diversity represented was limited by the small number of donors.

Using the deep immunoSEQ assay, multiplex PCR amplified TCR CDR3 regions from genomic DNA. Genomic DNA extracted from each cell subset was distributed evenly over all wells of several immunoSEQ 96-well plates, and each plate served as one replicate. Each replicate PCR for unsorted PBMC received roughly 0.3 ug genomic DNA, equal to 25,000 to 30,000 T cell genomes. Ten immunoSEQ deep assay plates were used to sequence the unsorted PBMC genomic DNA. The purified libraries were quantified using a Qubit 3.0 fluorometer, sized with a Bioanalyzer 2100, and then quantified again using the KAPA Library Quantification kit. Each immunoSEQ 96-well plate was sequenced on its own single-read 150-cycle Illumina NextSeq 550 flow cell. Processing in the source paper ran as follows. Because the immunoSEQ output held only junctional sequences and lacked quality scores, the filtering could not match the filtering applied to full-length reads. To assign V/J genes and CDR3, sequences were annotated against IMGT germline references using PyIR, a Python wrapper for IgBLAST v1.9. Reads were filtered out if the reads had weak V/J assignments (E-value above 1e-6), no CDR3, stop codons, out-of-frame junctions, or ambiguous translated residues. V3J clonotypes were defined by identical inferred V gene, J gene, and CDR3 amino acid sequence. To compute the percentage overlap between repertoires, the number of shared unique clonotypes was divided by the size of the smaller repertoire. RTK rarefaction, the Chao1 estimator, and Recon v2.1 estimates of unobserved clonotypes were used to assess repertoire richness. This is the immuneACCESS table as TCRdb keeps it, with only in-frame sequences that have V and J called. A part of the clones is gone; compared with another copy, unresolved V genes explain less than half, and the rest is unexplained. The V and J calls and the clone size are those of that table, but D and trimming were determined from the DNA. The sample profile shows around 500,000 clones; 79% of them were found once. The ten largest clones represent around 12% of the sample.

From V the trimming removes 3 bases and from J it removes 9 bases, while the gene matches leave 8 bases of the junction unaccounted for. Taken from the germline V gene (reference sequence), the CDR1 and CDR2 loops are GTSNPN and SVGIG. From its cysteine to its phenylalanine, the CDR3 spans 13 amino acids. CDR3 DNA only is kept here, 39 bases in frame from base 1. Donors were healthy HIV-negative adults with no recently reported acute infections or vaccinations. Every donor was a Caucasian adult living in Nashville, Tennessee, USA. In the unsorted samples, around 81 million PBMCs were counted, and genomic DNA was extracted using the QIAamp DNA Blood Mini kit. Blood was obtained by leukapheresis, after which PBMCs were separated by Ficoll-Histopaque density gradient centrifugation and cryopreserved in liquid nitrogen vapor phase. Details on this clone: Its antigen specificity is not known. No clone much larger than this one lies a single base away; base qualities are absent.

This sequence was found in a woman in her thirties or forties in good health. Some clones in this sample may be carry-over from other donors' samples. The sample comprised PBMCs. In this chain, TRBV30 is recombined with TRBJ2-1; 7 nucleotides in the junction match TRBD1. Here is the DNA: TGTGCCTGGAGAGGACAGGCTATGGGTGAGCAGTTCTTC. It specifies CAWRGQAMGEQFF.